One and the same sample provided the 9 T cell receptor beta chains below, sequenced in a study of shared clonotypes between healthy human individuals. Terminally differentiated effector memory CD45RA+ cells were left out of the naive CD8 fraction, which was CD45RO-negative and positively selected for CCR7. Sequenced by immunoSEQ multiplex PCR; TCRdb stores in-frame clones only, minus some. The repertoire holds 2 million to 2.5 million clones, about 92% seen once, with around 1.7% in the top ten. Sequencing was done on a sample of naive CD8+ T cells from PBMCs. These receptors originate from a young man in good health. Some clones in this sample may be carry-over from other donors' samples.

This clone was recorded once. The chain recombines TRBV19 with TRBJ2-7; D is unresolved. Germline V lookup: CDR1 LNHDA, CDR2 SQIVND (reference sequence). V gave up 2 bases and J gave up 2 bases, with 13 bases separating them. The CDR3 sequence is 15 residues long. The CDR3 reads CASSIRYLGAYEQYF. CDR3 in DNA: TGTGCCAGTAGTATACGGTACCTTGGCGCCTACGAGCAGTACTTC.

CDR3 region: CSVVPGSEGETQYF. The CDR3, as DNA: TGCAGCGTTGTACCCGGGAGCGAGGGAGAGACCCAGTACTTC. The rearrangement links TRBV29-1 to TRBJ2-5; D perhaps matches TRBD2 (6 bases). Germline V gene data show CDR1 as SQVTM and CDR2 as ANQGSEA. The ends were cut back, 4 bases at V and 4 bases at J, with 16 bases in the middle. This CDR3 comprises 14 residues.

V gene TRBV5-1 combines with J gene TRBJ2-1; possibly TRBD2 for D (7 bases). Per the germline V gene, CDR1 is SGHRS and CDR2 is YFSETQ. The ends were cut back, 4 bases at V and 15 bases at J, with 17 bases in the middle. The CDR3 totals 12 residues. CDR3 loop: CASSLGGQKGFF. CDR3 nucleotides: TGCGCCAGCAGCCTGGGGGGGCAAAAGGGGTTCTTC.

V and J are TRBV6-5 and TRBJ2-7, with TRBD1 identical over 9 bases. The CDR3 has 15 amino acids. Per the germline V gene, CDR1 is MNHEY and CDR2 is SVGAGI. V lost 5 bases to trimming and J lost 5 bases; unmatched junction nucleotides: 10. This chain's CDR3 is CASSTSGTGLDEQYF. The CDR3 region has the DNA TGTGCCAGCAGTACATCCGGGACAGGGTTGGACGAGCAGTACTTC.

This sequence joins TRBV7-9 and TRBJ1-1, with D tentatively TRBD1 (6 bases). Germline CDR1 is SEHNR and CDR2 is FQNEAQ (reference sequence). Trimming left V 3 bases short and J 6 bases short, with 17 bases between. The CDR3 has 15 amino acids. The chain's CDR3 is CASSFVITGSPEAFF. The CDR3 DNA sequence: TGTGCCAGCAGCTTTGTTATAACAGGGTCCCCTGAAGCTTTCTTT. Together with reference TRBV7-9 and TRBJ1-1, the CDR3 gives the full variable domain: DTGVSQNPRHKITKRGQNVTFRCDPISEHNRLYWYRQTLGQGPEFLTYFQNEAQLEKSRLLSDRFSAERPKGSFSTLEIQRTEQGDSAMYLCASSFVITGSPEAFFGQGTRLTVV.

This clone was detected only once. The chain combines TRBV27 with TRBJ1-1; no reliable D call. The CDR3 has 14 residues. Trimming pared 5 bases from V and 1 base from J, leaving 11 bases between. The V gene's germline CDR1 is MNHEY and CDR2 SMNVEV (reference sequence). The chain's CDR3 is CASSPRIENTEAFF. CDR3 nucleotide sequence: TGTGCCAGCAGTCCGCGGATAGAGAACACTGAAGCTTTCTTT.

This chain uses TRBV30 with TRBJ2-5, with a possible D match to TRBD2 (7 bases). Germline lookup yields CDR1 GTSNPN and CDR2 SVGIG (reference sequence). This CDR3 is built from 16 residues. Trimming pared 0 bases from V and 3 bases from J, leaving 17 bases between. For the CDR3, the DNA is TGTGCCTGGAGTGTGGGCCCGCGGGGGCCTGAAGAGACCCAGTACTTC. Translated: CAWSVGPRGPEETQYF.

The V and J genes are TRBV13 and TRBJ2-1, with a tentative D call TRBD2 (5 bases). The ends were cut back, 1 base at V and 5 bases at J, with 9 bases in the middle. The CDR3 consists of 14 residues. Germline V gene lookup returns CDR1 PRHDT and CDR2 FYEKMQ (reference sequence). The CDR3 loop is CASSLVGRDNEQFF. In DNA form, the CDR3 reads TGTGCCAGCAGCTTAGTGGGGAGAGACAATGAGCAGTTCTTC.

The rearrangement joins TRBV2 to TRBJ2-3; maybe TRBD2 (7 bases). Trimming stripped 8 bases from V and 0 bases from J, with 12 bases between. Germline loops: CDR1 SNHLY, CDR2 FYNNEI. The CDR3 contains 14 residues. The CDR3 DNA reads as TGTGCCAGCGGGGGGGCGGGAAGCACAGATACGCAGTATTTT. This translates into CASGGAGSTDTQYF.